This is a list of T cell receptor beta chains from one sample in a study of blood T cells in healthy people across ages. TCRdb itself ran the 5' RACE reads through MiXCR, one entry per CDR3 protein. The sample has over 1,200,000 distinct CDR3 sequences, approximately 60% seen once. The sequencing input was blood. These receptor sequences come from a man aged 18 to 29 in good health. Each CDR3 is given with its conserved first and last residue. The D gene is left open where the match is weak. Size values are once, few and many counts, or a class for expanded clones, and some rows have none.

TRBV12-3/TRBV12-4	TRBJ1-2	-	-	TGTGCCAGCAGTTCACTCGGGGGTTCCTATGGCTACACCTTC	CASSSLGGSYGYTF
TRBV29-1	TRBJ1-4	-	TRBD1	TGCAGCGTTGAAGATCGAGGGACAGTAAATGAAAAACTGTTTTTT	CSVEDRGTVNEKLFF
TRBV10-3	TRBJ1-2	few	-	TGTGCCATCAGCGAATTATCGATGGAGGCAGCCTATGGCTACACCTTC	CAISELSMEAAYGYTF
TRBV7-8	TRBJ1-5	-	-	TGTGCCAGCAGCAACCTACGGACTGTTGGCAATCAGCCCCAGCATTTT	CASSNLRTVGNQPQHF
TRBV5-1	TRBJ1-2	once	-	TGCGCCAGCAGGACGATGACAGACAACTATGGCTACACCTTC	CASRTMTDNYGYTF
TRBV4-1	TRBJ2-2	few	TRBD2	TGCGCCAGCAGCCAAGATATAAGCGGGAGAGGGTGGGAGCTGTTTTTT	CASSQDISGRGWELFF
TRBV6-6	TRBJ2-1	once	TRBD2	TGTGCCAGCAGTTCCACTGGACTAGCCGGCGACCCAATGTTCTTC	CASSSTGLAGDPMFF
TRBV5-5	TRBJ1-1	-	-	TGTGCCAGCAGCCCGTGGACATTAGTGAACACTGAAGCTTTCTTT	CASSPWTLVNTEAFF
TRBV20-1	TRBJ2-7	-	TRBD2	TGCAGTGCTAGAGATACTAGCGCCGCAAACTACAATGAGCAGTACTTC	CSARDTSAANYNEQYF
TRBV6-2/TRBV6-3	TRBJ2-4	-	TRBD1	TGTGCCAGCGACAGGGGGCTTGTCACGAATCAGTACTTC	CASDRGLVTNQYF
TRBV24-1	TRBJ2-7	few	TRBD1	TGTGCCACCAGCAAACCGGGACAGGGGGCGAACGAGCAGTACTTC	CATSKPGQGANEQYF
TRBV6-2/TRBV6-3	TRBJ1-4	-	-	TGTGCCAGCAGTGCCCAGGGGAAAGAAAAACTGTTTTTT	CASSAQGKEKLFF
TRBV29-1	TRBJ2-5	-	-	TGCAGCGTTGAAGATCACGGCCAAGAGACCCAGTACTTC	CSVEDHGQETQYF
TRBV10-1	TRBJ2-7	-	TRBD2	TGCGCGCGACCGAAACAGCGGGGCTACGAGCAGTACTTC	CARPKQRGYEQYF
TRBV20-1	TRBJ2-7	-	TRBD2	TGCAGTGCTAGAGGCAGGGGACTAGCGGGGCCAACCTACGAGCAGTACTTC	CSARGRGLAGPTYEQYF
TRBV20-1	TRBJ2-7	-	-	TGCAGTGCTCGGGCATTTGACTCCTACGAGCAGTACTTC	CSARAFDSYEQYF
TRBV29-1	TRBJ2-3	few	TRBD2	TGCAGCGTTCACCTAGCGGGGGGACACACAGATACGCAGTATTTT	CSVHLAGGHTDTQYF
TRBV20-1	TRBJ2-7	-	TRBD1	TGCAGTGCTAGGACAGGGTTAGGTCACGAGCAGTACTTC	CSARTGLGHEQYF
TRBV27	TRBJ1-1	-	TRBD1	TGTGCCAGCAGTCCGACACAGGGGGCGCATGGAGCTTTCTTT	CASSPTQGAHGAFF
TRBV29-1	TRBJ2-2	once	-	TGCAGCGTCCTCCGGGGGGCGCGGGGCACCGGGGAGCTGTTTTTT	CSVLRGARGTGELFF
TRBV20-1	TRBJ1-5	-	-	TGCAGTGCGAGCGAATACACCCATTATCAGCCCCAGCATTTT	CSASEYTHYQPQHF
TRBV14	TRBJ1-5	once	-	TGTGCCAGCAGCCAAGATAATGGGAAGGGAGGCAATCAGCCCCAGCATTTT	CASSQDNGKGGNQPQHF
TRBV20-1	TRBJ2-7	-	TRBD2	TGCAGTGCTCACCACCGACTAGCGGGGGACTACGAGCAGTACTTC	CSAHHRLAGDYEQYF
TRBV3-1	TRBJ2-4	-	-	TGTGCCAGCAGCCAAGAATTCAGGTTAGCCAAAAACATTCAGTACTTC	CASSQEFRLAKNIQYF
TRBV11-2	TRBJ2-4	-	-	TGTGCCAGCAGCTTAGGGGTTTCCAAGCAGTACTTC	CASSLGVSKQYF
TRBV5-1	TRBJ2-3	few	-	TGCGCCAGCAGCTTGGGGCAGGGGCCAGATACGCAGTATTTT	CASSLGQGPDTQYF
TRBV6-5	TRBJ2-5	-	TRBD2	TGTGCCAGCAGTTACTCGTCGGGGACTAGCGGGTTTCAAGAGACCCAGTACTTC	CASSYSSGTSGFQETQYF
TRBV6-1	TRBJ2-1	-	TRBD1	TGTGCCAGCGTGGGGCAGGGGGGACAGGGTTTCCACAATGAGCAGTTCTTC	CASVGQGGQGFHNEQFF
TRBV30	TRBJ2-7	-	TRBD2	TGTGCCTGGAGCCGTCGGGCAGGGACTAAGTCCTACGAGCAGTACTTC	CAWSRRAGTKSYEQYF
TRBV28	TRBJ1-4	-	-	TGTGCCAGCAGTTTCGGAGTCCAAAAACTGTTTTTT	CASSFGVQKLFF
TRBV7-2	TRBJ2-1	-	TRBD2	TGTGCCAGCAGCTTAATTAGCGGGAGTAATGAGCAGTTCTTC	CASSLISGSNEQFF
TRBV27	TRBJ2-1	-	TRBD2	TGTGCCAGCAGCAAAACCGGGACTACATACAATGAGCAGTTCTTC	CASSKTGTTYNEQFF
TRBV29-1	TRBJ2-7	-	TRBD1	TGCAGCGTTGTCTTTTTGACAGGGGGCATGGACGAGCAGTACTTC	CSVVFLTGGMDEQYF
TRBV7-9	TRBJ2-2	-	TRBD2	TGTGCCAGCAGCGCCAGCCCTGGACTAGCATTCACCGGGGAGCTGTTTTTT	CASSASPGLAFTGELFF
TRBV30	TRBJ1-5	-	-	TGTGCCTGGAGTTCAGGGGTTAATCAGCCCCAGCATTTT	CAWSSGVNQPQHF
TRBV11-3	TRBJ2-1	-	-	TGTGCCAGCAGCATCCTAGCTGGCAATGAGCAGTTCTTC	CASSILAGNEQFF
TRBV7-2	TRBJ2-3	-	-	TGTGACAGCAGCCCGGCGGATACGCAGTATTTT	CDSSPADTQYF
TRBV27	TRBJ2-7	few	-	TGTGCCAGCAGTTCTACTACCGGGACACCCTACGAGCAGTACTTC	CASSSTTGTPYEQYF
TRBV7-9	TRBJ2-1	-	TRBD2	TGTGCCAGCAGCCCTCGGACTAGCTGGGATGAGCAGTTCTTC	CASSPRTSWDEQFF
TRBV30	TRBJ2-1	-	-	TGTGCCTGGGCGGAGGGGTTCTACAATGAGCAGTTCTTC	CAWAEGFYNEQFF
TRBV20-1	TRBJ2-1	-	TRBD2	TGCAGTGCTAGAGATAGACCGGACCGGACTAGCGCGGGTTACAATGAGCAGTTCTTC	CSARDRPDRTSAGYNEQFF
TRBV4-3	TRBJ2-6	few	TRBD1	TGCGCCAGCAGCCTCGACAGGGGGAGTTCTGGGGCCAACGTCCTGACTTTC	CASSLDRGSSGANVLTF
TRBV7-6	TRBJ2-1	-	-	TGTGCCAGCAGCTTAGCGGCTAGTCCCAATGAGCAGTTCTTC	CASSLAASPNEQFF
TRBV29-1	TRBJ2-5	-	TRBD2	TGCAGCGTTGAAGGGTTAGCGGGACAGACCCAGTACTTC	CSVEGLAGQTQYF
TRBV13	TRBJ1-4	-	-	TGTGCCAGCACCGACGCCGCAACTAATGAAAAACTGTTTTTT	CASTDAATNEKLFF
TRBV20-1	TRBJ2-1	-	TRBD2	TGCAGTGCTCGAGAACCCCGGCAGGGGACTAGCCCCTACAATGAGCAGTTCTTC	CSAREPRQGTSPYNEQFF
TRBV12-5	TRBJ1-2	few	TRBD1	TGTGCTAGTGGTCGGACAGGGTATAGTGGCTACACCTTC	CASGRTGYSGYTF
TRBV11-2	TRBJ2-3	-	TRBD2	TGTGCTAGCAGCTTAGAAGGACTAGCGGAGCTCACAGATACGCAGTATTTT	CASSLEGLAELTDTQYF
TRBV6-6	TRBJ1-2	-	-	TGTGCCAGCAGTTCGAACCAGATAAGGGTACTGAACTATGGCTACACCTTC	CASSSNQIRVLNYGYTF
TRBV29-1	TRBJ1-2	-	-	TGCAGCGCCCCGGGGCGCGTAGACGGTGGCTACACCTTC	CSAPGRVDGGYTF
TRBV20-1	TRBJ2-5	many	-	TGCAGTGCTAGTGACGCGGATCCCCAAGAGACCCAGTACTTC	CSASDADPQETQYF
TRBV29-1	TRBJ2-7	many	-	TGCAGCGTCGCAGGGTTAGCCTACGAGCAGTACTTC	CSVAGLAYEQYF
TRBV5-1	TRBJ2-1	once	-	TGCGCCAGCAGGCGTCAGGCTATGAATGGGTGGGATGAGCAGTTCTTC	CASRRQAMNGWDEQFF
TRBV24-1	TRBJ1-2	-	-	TGTGCCACCACCCAAGTTCCGGGAGGAACTTATGGCTACACCTTC	CATTQVPGGTYGYTF
TRBV27	TRBJ2-7	-	TRBD2	TGTGCCAGCGGATACCCGGGACTAGCGAATCTCGAGCAGTACTTC	CASGYPGLANLEQYF
TRBV28	TRBJ2-7	-	-	TGTGCCAGCAGTGCCCCACAGGGACGCTCCTACGAGCAGTACTTC	CASSAPQGRSYEQYF
TRBV6-6	TRBJ1-1	-	TRBD1	TGTGCCAGCAGTTACCAGGGGGCGTCTCAAGCTTTCTTT	CASSYQGASQAFF
TRBV18	TRBJ2-2	-	TRBD1	TGTGCCAGCTCACCACGCATAGCCGGGACAGGGCCGAACACCGGGGAGCTGTTTTTT	CASSPRIAGTGPNTGELFF
TRBV15	TRBJ2-3	-	TRBD2	TGTGCCACCAGCAGAGAGGGAGCGGGAGGTTATGATACGCAGTATTTT	CATSREGAGGYDTQYF